A selection of T cell receptor beta chains follows, all from one sample in a study of T cell responses to AZD1222 COVID-19 vaccine. Sequenced by immunoSEQ multiplex PCR; TCRdb stores in-frame clones only, minus some. The top ten hold under 5% of the sample, which has tens of thousands of clones, 75% to 95% seen once. Sequencing was performed on peripheral blood, taken on day 0 of MenACWY control vaccination. The receptors originated from an adult in good health. CDR3s include the opening cysteine and the closing phenylalanine or tryptophan. The D gene is left open where the match is weak. Clone size is stated in some rows and not others, as once, few, many or a class when expanded.

CDR3 DNA: TGTGCCAGCAGCGCATATCGTTACAATGAGCAGTTCTTC; CDR3 protein: CASSAYRYNEQFF; D gene: -; V gene: TRBV9; clone size: once; J gene: TRBJ2-1
CDR3 DNA: TGTGCCAGTAGTCCAACTAGCGGGGGCCCGGATACGCAGTATTTT; CDR3 protein: CASSPTSGGPDTQYF; D gene: TRBD2; V gene: TRBV19; clone size: -; J gene: TRBJ2-3
CDR3 DNA: TGTGCCAGCAGCCATTTAACCTCCTACGAGCAGTACTTC; CDR3 protein: CASSHLTSYEQYF; D gene: -; V gene: TRBV14; clone size: -; J gene: TRBJ2-7
CDR3 DNA: TGCAGCGTCGGACAGGATAATGAAAAACTGTTTTTT; CDR3 protein: CSVGQDNEKLFF; D gene: TRBD1; V gene: TRBV29-1; clone size: -; J gene: TRBJ1-4
CDR3 DNA: TGCGCCAGCAGCTTGGATCCGGGGAATAGCAATCAGCCCCAGCATTTT; CDR3 protein: CASSLDPGNSNQPQHF; D gene: -; V gene: TRBV5-1; clone size: -; J gene: TRBJ1-5
CDR3 DNA: TGTGCCAGCAGTTTTTCCGGACCAGGAAACACCATATATTTT; CDR3 protein: CASSFSGPGNTIYF; D gene: -; V gene: TRBV11-3; clone size: few; J gene: TRBJ1-3
CDR3 DNA: TGTGCCAGCAGCTACGGACTAGCGGGAGTCAATGAGCAGTTCTTC; CDR3 protein: CASSYGLAGVNEQFF; D gene: TRBD2; V gene: TRBV5-6; clone size: -; J gene: TRBJ2-1
CDR3 DNA: TGTGCCAGCAGCTTAGGAGACAGAGAGAATTCACCCCTCCACTTT; CDR3 protein: CASSLGDRENSPLHF; D gene: -; V gene: TRBV7-6; clone size: -; J gene: TRBJ1-6
CDR3 DNA: TGCGCCAGCAGCTTGGCGGGACAGGGCAACTACGAGCAGTACTTC; CDR3 protein: CASSLAGQGNYEQYF; D gene: TRBD1; V gene: TRBV5-1; clone size: -; J gene: TRBJ2-7
CDR3 DNA: TGTGCCACCTTGGACGGGGGGCCCGGTGGCTACACCTTC; CDR3 protein: CATLDGGPGGYTF; D gene: -; V gene: TRBV6-5; clone size: once; J gene: TRBJ1-2
CDR3 DNA: TGTGCCAGCAGCAAAACCGGGACAGGGACTCAGCCCCAGCATTTT; CDR3 protein: CASSKTGTGTQPQHF; D gene: TRBD1; V gene: TRBV7-9; clone size: -; J gene: TRBJ1-5
CDR3 DNA: TGTGCCAGCAGTTACCCGGGAGCGCGGTTTAATTCACCCCTCCACTTT; CDR3 protein: CASSYPGARFNSPLHF; D gene: -; V gene: TRBV6-2/TRBV6-3; clone size: -; J gene: TRBJ1-6
CDR3 DNA: TGTGCCAGCAGCCAAGATCTAGTCCGGGGGGGCGGCATTCAGTACTTC; CDR3 protein: CASSQDLVRGGGIQYF; D gene: TRBD2; V gene: TRBV14; clone size: once; J gene: TRBJ2-4
CDR3 DNA: TGTGCCAGCAGCCAAGATCACCACAGGGCGGGTGGCTACACCTTC; CDR3 protein: CASSQDHHRAGGYTF; D gene: -; V gene: TRBV14; clone size: once; J gene: TRBJ1-2
CDR3 DNA: TGTGCCAGCTACACGGGGTCCTACGAGCAGTACTTC; CDR3 protein: CASYTGSYEQYF; D gene: -; V gene: TRBV28; clone size: -; J gene: TRBJ2-7
CDR3 DNA: TGTGCCAGCAGTACCGGGGTAGCAGGCCCCGGCACCGGGGAGCTGTTTTTT; CDR3 protein: CASSTGVAGPGTGELFF; D gene: -; V gene: TRBV2; clone size: -; J gene: TRBJ2-2
CDR3 DNA: TGTGCCAGCAGGCCCCCAATGAGCTATGGCTACACCTTC; CDR3 protein: CASRPPMSYGYTF; D gene: -; V gene: TRBV7-9; clone size: -; J gene: TRBJ1-2
CDR3 DNA: TGTGCCTGGAGTTACGGATCGGGAGAAAAACTGTTTTTT; CDR3 protein: CAWSYGSGEKLFF; D gene: -; V gene: TRBV30; clone size: -; J gene: TRBJ1-4
CDR3 DNA: TGCGCCAGCAGCCACGGGACTAGCGGCAATGAGCAGTTCTTC; CDR3 protein: CASSHGTSGNEQFF; D gene: TRBD2; V gene: TRBV5-1; clone size: -; J gene: TRBJ2-1
CDR3 DNA: TGTGCCAGCAGCCAGCGCGAGCACACCCAGTACTTC; CDR3 protein: CASSQREHTQYF; D gene: -; V gene: TRBV5-4; clone size: once; J gene: TRBJ2-5
CDR3 DNA: TGTGCCAGCAGCCATCCCGGGGCCCCGTGGATGACCCAGTACTTC; CDR3 protein: CASSHPGAPWMTQYF; D gene: -; V gene: TRBV3-1/TRBV3-2; clone size: -; J gene: TRBJ2-5
CDR3 DNA: TGTGCCACCAGCAGAGATATCACCGGAGGGGGGTACGGCTACACCTTC; CDR3 protein: CATSRDITGGGYGYTF; D gene: -; V gene: TRBV15; clone size: -; J gene: TRBJ1-2
CDR3 DNA: TGTGCCAGCAGCTTAACACCGAACACTGAAGCTTTCTTT; CDR3 protein: CASSLTPNTEAFF; D gene: -; V gene: TRBV7-2; clone size: -; J gene: TRBJ1-1
CDR3 DNA: TGTGCCAGCAGTGAAGTAGGACAGGGCTCCGAGCAGTACTTC; CDR3 protein: CASSEVGQGSEQYF; D gene: TRBD1; V gene: TRBV6-1; clone size: -; J gene: TRBJ2-7
CDR3 DNA: TGTGCCAGCAGAGCCCGGCGACTAGCGGGCCCCTACAATGAGCAGTTCTTC; CDR3 protein: CASRARRLAGPYNEQFF; D gene: TRBD2; V gene: TRBV11-2; clone size: once; J gene: TRBJ2-1
CDR3 DNA: TGCAGCGTTGAAGATCCGGCTAGCGGGAGCTTTAGTGAGCAGTTCTTC; CDR3 protein: CSVEDPASGSFSEQFF; D gene: TRBD2; V gene: TRBV29-1; clone size: -; J gene: TRBJ2-1
CDR3 DNA: TGTGCCAGCACCCATGGGGCAGGGGCATCGGATACGCAGTATTTT; CDR3 protein: CASTHGAGASDTQYF; D gene: -; V gene: TRBV6-5; clone size: -; J gene: TRBJ2-3
CDR3 DNA: TGTGCCAGCAGCTTTGCCCTGGGAGGGACCCAGTACTTC; CDR3 protein: CASSFALGGTQYF; D gene: -; V gene: TRBV11-3; clone size: -; J gene: TRBJ2-5
CDR3 DNA: TGTGCCAGTGGACAGGGTCGGCCCCAGCATTTT; CDR3 protein: CASGQGRPQHF; D gene: TRBD1; V gene: TRBV19; clone size: once; J gene: TRBJ1-5
CDR3 DNA: TGTGCCACCTCCCCTCCGGGGGGGAGGATGAACACTGAAGCTTTCTTT; CDR3 protein: CATSPPGGRMNTEAFF; D gene: -; V gene: TRBV28; clone size: -; J gene: TRBJ1-1
CDR3 DNA: TGTGCCATCAGTGAGGGTGGTCGACGTAACAATGAGCAGTTCTTC; CDR3 protein: CAISEGGRRNNEQFF; D gene: -; V gene: TRBV10-3; clone size: -; J gene: TRBJ2-1
CDR3 DNA: TGTGCCAGCAGCGTACTATACAATGAGCAGTTCTTC; CDR3 protein: CASSVLYNEQFF; D gene: -; V gene: TRBV7-2; clone size: -; J gene: TRBJ2-1
CDR3 DNA: TGTGCCAGCAGTCCGGGGGACAATGAGCAGTTCTTC; CDR3 protein: CASSPGDNEQFF; D gene: -; V gene: TRBV6-2/TRBV6-3; clone size: -; J gene: TRBJ2-1
CDR3 DNA: TGCGCCAGCCTGGGGGGGGACCGCTTGACCGGGGAGCTGTTTTTT; CDR3 protein: CASLGGDRLTGELFF; D gene: TRBD2; V gene: TRBV10-2; clone size: -; J gene: TRBJ2-2
CDR3 DNA: TGTGCCAGCAGCCGGCAACGCGGCAGCGGGAGGGCTCGGTACGAGCAGTACTTC; CDR3 protein: CASSRQRGSGRARYEQYF; D gene: TRBD2; V gene: TRBV14; clone size: -; J gene: TRBJ2-7